A selection of T cell receptor beta chains follows, all from one sample in a study of shared clonotypes between healthy human individuals. The method was immunoSEQ multiplex PCR; TCRdb's version includes in-frame clones alone and lacks a portion of them. The table includes over 1.4 million clones, roughly 96% detected once. Specimen: naive CD4+ T cells sorted from blood. The receptors were sampled from a man aged 25-40 years in good health. Each CDR3 is given with its conserved first and last residue. The D gene is left open where the match is weak. Not all rows give a size; the values are once, few, many and, for expanded clones, a class.

j_call clone_size v_call d_call cdr3_aa cdr3_nt
TRBJ2-7 . TRBV11-2 TRBD2 CASSFRSSGSPYEQYF TGTGCCAGCAGCTTCAGATCTAGCGGTTCACCCTACGAGCAGTACTTC
TRBJ1-1 . TRBV10-3 . CAIRSGSEAFF TGTGCCATCAGGTCAGGGTCTGAAGCTTTCTTT
TRBJ1-4 . TRBV5-1 TRBD1 CASSLGTENEKLFF TGCGCCAGCAGCCTAGGGACAGAAAATGAAAAACTGTTTTTT
TRBJ2-7 . TRBV7-2 . CASSRGRIIYEQYF TGTGCCAGCAGCCGAGGACGGATTATCTACGAGCAGTACTTC
TRBJ2-5 . TRBV2 . CASSGRQSIQETQYF TGTGCCAGCAGTGGACGACAGTCCATCCAAGAGACCCAGTACTTC
TRBJ2-1 . TRBV7-9 . CASSLQWDVVHVYEQFF TGTGCCAGCAGCCTCCAGTGGGACGTAGTACATGTCTATGAGCAGTTCTTC
TRBJ2-3 . TRBV5-4 . CASAPPADNGADTQYF TGTGCCAGCGCGCCACCAGCGGATAATGGGGCAGATACGCAGTATTTT
TRBJ1-1 once TRBV30 TRBD1 CAWSDRGNTEAFF TGTGCCTGGAGTGACAGGGGTAACACTGAAGCTTTCTTT
TRBJ2-2 . TRBV19 . CASSKLAGTGELFF TGTGCCAGTAGTAAACTCGCCGGGACCGGGGAGCTGTTTTTT
TRBJ2-2 . TRBV5-5 TRBD2 CASSTLAGATGELFF TGTGCCAGCAGCACACTAGCGGGAGCGACCGGGGAGCTGTTTTTT
TRBJ2-7 . TRBV19 TRBD2 CASSIFPGGAYEQYF TGTGCCAGTAGTATATTTCCGGGGGGGGCCTACGAGCAGTACTTC
TRBJ2-7 . TRBV14 . CASSSSRDGGEQYF TGTGCCAGCAGCTCTAGCCGGGACGGCGGCGAGCAGTACTTC
TRBJ2-1 . TRBV5-1 . CASSLMQGGFYNEQFF TGCGCCAGCAGCTTGATGCAGGGTGGGTTCTACAATGAGCAGTTCTTC
TRBJ1-2 once TRBV11-2 TRBD1 CASSFAGGPNYGYTF TGTGCCAGCAGCTTCGCAGGGGGCCCGAACTATGGCTACACCTTC
TRBJ2-1 . TRBV6-1 TRBD1 CASSEDRGLWYEQFF TGTGCCAGCAGTGAGGACAGGGGGCTATGGTATGAGCAGTTCTTC
TRBJ2-2 . TRBV6-1 . CASSVIGSDTGELFF TGTGCCAGCAGTGTTATCGGATCAGACACCGGGGAGCTGTTTTTT
TRBJ2-5 . TRBV7-6 . CASSSSGRETQYF TGTGCCAGCAGCTCCTCGGGTCGAGAGACCCAGTACTTC
TRBJ1-5 . TRBV15 TRBD1 CATSRAPTGGNQPQHF TGTGCCACCAGCAGAGCTCCTACAGGGGGCAATCAGCCCCAGCATTTT
TRBJ1-3 . TRBV6-5 . CASFTGNTIYF TGTGCCAGCTTCACTGGAAACACCATATATTTT
TRBJ1-4 . TRBV28 TRBD1 CASSLQGQGEKLFF TGTGCCAGCAGTTTACAGGGACAGGGTGAAAAACTGTTTTTT
TRBJ2-5 . TRBV7-9 . CASSLTSHEETQYF TGTGCCAGCAGCCTTACGTCCCACGAAGAGACCCAGTACTTC
TRBJ1-5 . TRBV28 . CASSLGVGIYQPQHF TGTGCCAGCAGTTTAGGGGTAGGGATCTATCAGCCCCAGCATTTT
TRBJ2-7 . TRBV29-1 TRBD1 CSVGTGTYEQYF TGCAGCGTAGGGACAGGGACCTACGAGCAGTACTTC
TRBJ2-2 . TRBV7-8 TRBD1 CASSLVNRGNTGELFF TGTGCCAGCAGCTTAGTAAACAGGGGGAACACCGGGGAGCTGTTTTTT
TRBJ1-1 . TRBV7-9 . CASSLKGTTEAFF TGTGCCAGCAGCCTTAAAGGTACCACTGAAGCTTTCTTT
TRBJ2-7 . TRBV28 TRBD2 CASSLTLASGPTYEQYF TGTGCCAGCAGTTTAACCCTAGCTAGCGGGCCTACCTACGAGCAGTACTTC
TRBJ1-5 . TRBV28 . CASSPTGQPQHF TGTGCCAGCAGTCCCACAGGTCAGCCCCAGCATTTT
TRBJ2-1 . TRBV28 . CASSLSYNEQFF TGTGCCAGCAGCCTATCCTACAATGAGCAGTTCTTC
TRBJ1-4 . TRBV12-5 . CASGLVQRAGSAGPCNEKLFF TGTGCTAGTGGTTTGGTACAAAGGGCCGGGTCTGCAGGCCCTTGTAATGAAAAACTGTTTTTT
TRBJ2-7 . TRBV6-1 . CAINSYEQYF TGTGCCATAAACTCCTACGAGCAGTACTTC
TRBJ1-1 . TRBV6-1 . CASSVGQFIEAFF TGTGCCAGCAGTGTCGGGCAGTTTATTGAAGCTTTCTTT
TRBJ1-2 few TRBV6-5 . CASSDGPFGYTF TGTGCCAGCAGTGACGGGCCCTTCGGCTACACCTTC
TRBJ2-7 few TRBV27 TRBD1 CASSRRTGGSSYEQYF TGTGCCAGCAGCCGACGTACAGGGGGAAGCTCCTACGAGCAGTACTTC
TRBJ1-5 . TRBV7-8 . CASSLAPAQPQHF TGTGCCAGCAGCTTAGCGCCAGCTCAGCCCCAGCATTTT
TRBJ1-5 . TRBV15 TRBD1 CATSGTGGDQPQHF TGTGCCACAAGCGGGACAGGGGGGGATCAGCCCCAGCATTTT
TRBJ2-7 . TRBV19 . CASSIGGGALYEQYF TGTGCCAGTAGTATAGGAGGGGGAGCCCTCTACGAGCAGTACTTC
TRBJ2-5 . TRBV28 TRBD2 CASSLIARLRAGGNLKRGTQYF TGTGCCAGCAGTTTAATAGCGCGGCTGAGGGCGGGAGGGAATCTCAAGAGAGGGACCCAGTACTTC
TRBJ2-1 . TRBV5-1 TRBD2 CASRTGVLAGANEQFF TGCGCCAGCAGAACGGGAGTCCTAGCGGGAGCAAATGAGCAGTTCTTC
TRBJ2-7 . TRBV28 . CASSSAAVREQYF TGTGCCAGCAGTTCCGCGGCCGTGAGGGAGCAGTACTTC
TRBJ1-4 . TRBV6-1 . CASSKLSAGNEKLFF TGTGCCAGCAGTAAATTGTCTGCTGGTAATGAAAAACTGTTTTTT
TRBJ2-3 . TRBV25-1 . CASSEGAGRTDTQYF TGTGCCAGCAGTGAAGGGGCAGGACGCACAGATACGCAGTATTTT
TRBJ2-1 . TRBV7-2 TRBD2 CASSLELAGGPYNEQFF TGTGCCAGCAGCTTAGAACTAGCGGGAGGGCCCTACAATGAGCAGTTCTTC
TRBJ2-1 . TRBV10-1 . CASSYLPLTQRGEQFF TGCGCCAGCAGTTATCTTCCCCTGACACAAAGAGGGGAGCAGTTCTTC
TRBJ2-7 . TRBV19 TRBD2 CASSYAGGRGEQYF TGTGCCAGTAGTTACGCGGGAGGGAGGGGCGAGCAGTACTTC
TRBJ2-7 . TRBV4-3 . CASSQDLQGTYEQYF TGCGCCAGCAGCCAAGATCTCCAGGGGACCTACGAGCAGTACTTC
TRBJ1-3 . TRBV28 . CASAQGLRLDTIYF TGTGCCAGTGCTCAGGGCCTCAGGTTGGACACCATATATTTT
TRBJ1-1 . TRBV7-2 . CASSLNMDTEAFF TGTGCCAGCAGCTTAAACATGGACACTGAAGCTTTCTTT
TRBJ2-7 . TRBV19 . CASSIVGGLGYEQYF TGTGCCAGTAGTATAGTTGGGGGGCTCGGGTACGAGCAGTACTTC
TRBJ2-7 once TRBV28 . CASSSRDKYEQYF TGTGCCAGCAGCTCCCGGGACAAGTACGAGCAGTACTTC
TRBJ2-3 . TRBV7-9 TRBD2 CASSSPGWREGTDTQYF TGTGCCAGCAGCTCTCCAGGGTGGCGGGAGGGCACAGATACGCAGTATTTT